This T cell receptor (beta chain) originates from a study of T-cell reconstitution after alpha-beta-depleted transplantation in children. A library of TCRbeta sequences, prepared with unique molecular identifiers, was generated. Via MiXCR, TCRdb re-called the PCR reads, giving one row per CDR3 protein. The sample lists a few hundred thousand distinct CDR3 sequences, 10% to 15% occurring once. The table lists this clonotype with many counts. The sequence was collected from a male patient between 10 and 17 years old who had a stem cell transplant for acute myeloid leukemia, so the T cells may come from the graft donor. The material was PBMCs, mostly from graft donor cells, obtained 360 days after TCRalphabeta/CD19-depleted stem cell transplant.

The CDR3 DNA reads as TGTGCCATCAGTCTTTTGGGGGCTTCCTACGAGCAGTACTTC. This encodes CAISLLGASYEQYF. The rearrangement joins TRBV10-3 to TRBJ2-7; tentative D call: TRBD1 (6 bases). CDR1 and CDR2 from the germline V gene are ENHRY and SYGVKD. The V and J ends lost 5 bases and 1 base respectively, with 12 bases between them. The CDR3 extends over 14 amino acids.